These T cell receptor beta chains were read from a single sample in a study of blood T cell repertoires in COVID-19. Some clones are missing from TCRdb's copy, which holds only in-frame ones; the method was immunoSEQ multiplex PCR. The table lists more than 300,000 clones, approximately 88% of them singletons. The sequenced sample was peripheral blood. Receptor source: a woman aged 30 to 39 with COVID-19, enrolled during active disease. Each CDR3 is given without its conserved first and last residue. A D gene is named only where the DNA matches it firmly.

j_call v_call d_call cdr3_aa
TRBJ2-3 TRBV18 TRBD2 ASSPPGLARSDTQY
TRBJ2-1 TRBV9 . ASSPRSGEQF
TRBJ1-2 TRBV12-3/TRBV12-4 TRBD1 ASREAGGYGYT
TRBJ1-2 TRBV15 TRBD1 ATSRTGTVYGYT
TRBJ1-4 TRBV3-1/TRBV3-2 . ASSQDGTDFNEKLF
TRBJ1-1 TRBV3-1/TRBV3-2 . ASSRTNTEAF
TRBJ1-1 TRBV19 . ASTPGVGHTEAF
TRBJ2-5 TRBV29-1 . SVEGGGPETQY
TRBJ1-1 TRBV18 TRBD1 ASSPTRTGGNTEAF
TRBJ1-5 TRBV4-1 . ASSPREGNQPQH
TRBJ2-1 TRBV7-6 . ASSPSTGSFLNEQF
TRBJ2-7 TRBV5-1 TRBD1 ASSLRTGQGSNEQY
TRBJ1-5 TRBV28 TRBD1 ASSLGQGDNQPQH
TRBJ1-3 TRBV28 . ASSPFRVPGNTIY
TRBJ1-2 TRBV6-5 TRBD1 ASSYSGQVVNYGYT
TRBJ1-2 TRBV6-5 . ASRDPAGRDGYT
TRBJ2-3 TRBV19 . ASSIGVNTQY
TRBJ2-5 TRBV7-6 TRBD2 ASSRRGGYQETQY
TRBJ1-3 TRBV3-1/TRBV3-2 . ASSQEILRSGNTIY
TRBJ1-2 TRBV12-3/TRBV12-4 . ASSLRGTGYT
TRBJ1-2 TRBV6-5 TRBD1 ASQTGGAVYGYT
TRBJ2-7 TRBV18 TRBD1 ASSPWDRNTYEQY
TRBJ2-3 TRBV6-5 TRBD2 ASSKGLVSDTQY
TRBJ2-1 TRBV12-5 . ASGESSYNEQF
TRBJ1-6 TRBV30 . AWSRGPQGSSPLH
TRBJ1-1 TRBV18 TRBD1 ASSPTQGMNTEAF
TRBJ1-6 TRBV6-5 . ASKTTVPPYNPLH
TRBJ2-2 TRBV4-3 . ASSQGRGAPTGELF
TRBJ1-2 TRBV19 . ASQPGPRGTNYGYT
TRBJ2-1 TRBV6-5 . ASSYGGASDNEQF
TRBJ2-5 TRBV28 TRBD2 ASSLWTSGVKETQY
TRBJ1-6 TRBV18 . ASSPESSYNSPLH
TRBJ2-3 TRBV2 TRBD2 ASSPLAGPDTDTQY
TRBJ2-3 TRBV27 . ASSPWGAGLTDTQY